The clone carrying this TCR beta chain was seen just once. Its antigen is unidentified. Profiling relied on immunoSEQ multiplex PCR, and the TCRdb table lists in-frame clones only, not all of them. The table includes 39,000 or so clones, 80% to 95% detected once. The record originates from a study of lymphopenia after photon versus proton radiotherapy. General study findings and limits: Survival link was tested only in deceased patients; proton benefit remains a possibility. In patients who died, overall survival fell as post-nadir TCR diversity dropped more.

The receptor was isolated from a man between 60 and 75 years old with cholangiocarcinoma. The sample was peripheral blood, taken from a patient treated with photon-based radiotherapy.

CDR3 sequence: CASSQSAAIRELFF. DNA of the CDR3: TGCGCCAGCAGCCAGAGCGCAGCAATCAGGGAGCTGTTTTTT. The chain employs TRBV4-3 and TRBJ2-2; no clear D. With 3 bases removed from V and 9 bases from J, the gap between germline ends came to 14 bases. Germline CDR1 LGHNA, CDR2 YSLEER. The CDR3 runs 14 residues.